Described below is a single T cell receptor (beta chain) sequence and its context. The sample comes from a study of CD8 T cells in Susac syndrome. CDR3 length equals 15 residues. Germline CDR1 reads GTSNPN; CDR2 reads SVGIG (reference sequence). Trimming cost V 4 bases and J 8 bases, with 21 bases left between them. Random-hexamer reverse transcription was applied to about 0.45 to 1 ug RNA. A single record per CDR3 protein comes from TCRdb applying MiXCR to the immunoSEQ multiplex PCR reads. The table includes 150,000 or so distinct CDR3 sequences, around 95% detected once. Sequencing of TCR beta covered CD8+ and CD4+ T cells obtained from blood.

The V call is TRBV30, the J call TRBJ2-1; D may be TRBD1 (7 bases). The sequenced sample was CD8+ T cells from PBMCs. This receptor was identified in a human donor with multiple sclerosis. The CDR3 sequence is CAWTNGSDRDYEQFF. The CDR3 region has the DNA TGTGCCTGGACCAACGGATCCGACAGGGACTATGAGCAGTTCTTC.